This TCR beta chain stems from a study of T cells in narcolepsy. Profiling relied on immunoSEQ multiplex PCR, and the TCRdb table lists in-frame clones only, not all of them. The sample holds 25,000 to 35,000 clones, around 80% seen once. The germline V and J ends were trimmed by 8 bases and 8 bases, with 7 bases remaining between them. CDR1 SGHTA and CDR2 FQGNSA come from the germline V gene. The CDR3 consists of 10 residues. The sequence derives from a human donor with narcolepsy. The source material was CD45RA- memory CD4+ T cells from PBMCs. This chain connects TRBV7-2 to TRBJ2-1; D not certain. The DNA of the CDR3 is TGTGCCAGCGGCACCTATGAGCAGTTCTTC. The encoded protein is CASGTYEQFF.